These 21 T cell receptor beta chains share one sample of origin, sequenced in a study of cytomegalovirus exposure and HLA in healthy donors. Sequencing used immunoSEQ multiplex PCR; TCRdb keeps in-frame clones, though not all of them. This sample has roughly 330,000 clones, with roughly 87% found just once. The sequencing sample was made of PBMCs. The receptors were sampled from a woman in her twenties or thirties in good health and CMV-seropositive.

V gene TRBV7-2 combines with J gene TRBJ2-7; 8 bases line up with TRBD2. V dropped 7 bases and J dropped 2; count of bases not matched to a gene: 10. CDR3 length: 15 residues. The germline V gene encodes CDR1 SGHTA and CDR2 FQGNSA. The CDR3 DNA sequence: TGTGCCAGCACCCGAACAGCGGGGGATACCTACGAGCAGTACTTC. This encodes CASTRTAGDTYEQYF. Looking up the rest from reference TRBV7-2 and TRBJ2-7 gives the full variable domain: GAGVSQSPSNKVTEKGKDVELRCDPISGHTALYWYRQSLGQGLEFLIYFQGNSAPDKSGLPSDRFSAERTGGSVSTLTIQRTQQEDSAVYLCASTRTAGDTYEQYFGPGTRLTVT.

The rearrangement joins TRBV4-2 to TRBJ2-1, with 9 bases identical to TRBD2. The CDR3 is 13 residues long. With V trimmed by 8 bases and J by 6 bases, 5 bases remained unmatched. Germline values: CDR1 LGHNA, CDR2 YNFKEQ. The CDR3 coding sequence is TGTGCCAGCGGGGCGGGGGGGCCCAATGAGCAGTTCTTC. Its translation is CASGAGGPNEQFF.

The chain employs TRBV5-1 and TRBJ2-3, with TRBD2 matching over 13 bases. The germline V gene has CDR1 SGHRS and CDR2 YFSETQ. The CDR3 extends over 13 amino acids. After removal of 3 bases from V and 13 bases from J, the junction contained 5 bases not matched to a gene. The CDR3 bases are TGCGCCAGCAGCTCCGGGACTAGCGGGAAGAAGTATTTT. It translates to CASSSGTSGKKYF.

The chain employs TRBV7-8 and TRBJ2-7; TRBD2 agrees at 7 bases. The CDR3 has 15 residues. J was trimmed by 2 bases and V by 5 bases; bases with no gene match: 9. Germline-derived CDR1 and CDR2 are SGHVS and FQNEAQ. The DNA for the CDR3 is TGTGCCAGCAGCCCAAATTCGGGGACTACCTACGAGCAGTACTTC. Translating gives CASSPNSGTTYEQYF.

V usage is TRBV7-8 and J usage is TRBJ1-2; tentative D call: TRBD1 (5 bases). Germline V CDR1 and CDR2: SGHVS, FQNEAQ. The V gene lost 5 bases and the J gene lost 2 bases, with 15 bases spanning the gap. This CDR3 comprises 15 residues. DNA of the CDR3: TGTGCCAGCAGCCCGGGTGCGGGGCTCAACTATGGCTACACCTTC. Amino acids: CASSPGAGLNYGYTF.

The V gene is TRBV27, the J gene TRBJ2-7; 7 bases match TRBD1. The ends lost 5 bases at V and 0 bases at J; junction bases unmatched: 7. The germline gives CDR1 MNHEY, CDR2 SMNVEV (reference sequence). This CDR3 contains 15 residues. CDR3 DNA: TGTGCCAGCAGTCACGGGACAGAGAGCTCCTACGAGCAGTACTTC. The encoded protein is CASSHGTESSYEQYF.

V is TRBV29-1 and J is TRBJ2-1, with 7 nucleotides matching TRBD2. V lost 6 bases and J lost 7; bases outside the gene matches: 15. From germline, CDR1 is SQVTM and CDR2 ANQGSEA. The length of the CDR3 is 15 residues. The CDR3 loop reads CSVALSGIRGNEQFF. The DNA for the CDR3 is TGCAGCGTCGCCCTCAGCGGGATCCGGGGGAATGAGCAGTTCTTC.

The chain combines TRBV30 with TRBJ1-1, with 7 bases lining up with TRBD1. V lost 3 bases to trimming and J lost 11 bases; unmatched junction nucleotides: 12. CDR1 and CDR2 (germline): GTSNPN, SVGIG (reference sequence). The CDR3 loop spans 13 amino acids. CDR3 nucleotide sequence: TGTGCCTGGAGCGACGGGACAGCCAACGGGGCTTTCTTT. Residues: CAWSDGTANGAFF. Looking up the rest from reference TRBV30 and TRBJ1-1 gives the full variable domain: SQTIHQWPATLVQPVGSPLSLECTVEGTSNPNLYWYRQAAGRGLQLLFYSVGIGQISSEVPQNLSASRPQDRQFILSSKKLLLSDSGFYLCAWSDGTANGAFFGQGTRLTVV.

V is TRBV2 and J is TRBJ2-3; the match to TRBD2 covers 8 bases. Germline loops: CDR1 SNHLY, CDR2 FYNNEI. This CDR3 is built from 20 residues. The V gene end was trimmed by 4 bases and the J gene end by 2 bases; junction bases not matched to a gene: 20. In nucleotides, the CDR3 is TGTGCCAGCAGTGGTCGGACTAGCCCCGAGAGGACACACCCCACAGATACGCAGTATTTT. It is translated as CASSGRTSPERTHPTDTQYF.

Details on this clone: Additional DNA sequences in this sample encode the identical CDR3. The CDR3 DNA follows: TGTGCCAGCAGCGTAGGACAAGGTGGGTACGAGCAGTACTTC. Amino acids: CASSVGQGGYEQYF. The chain is built from TRBV9 and TRBJ2-7; D gene ambiguous. The CDR3 length is 14 residues. The germline CDR1 and CDR2 sequences are SGDLS and YYNGEE. Trimming left V 0 bases short and J 4 bases short, with 11 bases between. Together with reference TRBV9 and TRBJ2-7, the CDR3 gives the full variable domain: DSGVTQTPKHLITATGQRVTLRCSPRSGDLSVYWYQQSLDQGLQFLIQYYNGEERAKGNILERFSAQQFPDLHSELNLSSLELGDSALYFCASSVGQGGYEQYFGPGTRLTVT.

The chain combines TRBV9 with TRBJ2-1; 11 nucleotides align to TRBD2. This CDR3 has 16 amino acids. Looked up from germline, CDR1 is SGDLS and CDR2 is YYNGEE. The J segment lost 5 bases and the V segment lost 1 base, leaving 5 bases of the junction unmatched. This chain's CDR3 is CASSVLLAGENNEQFF. In DNA, the CDR3 is TGTGCCAGCAGCGTACTACTAGCGGGAGAAAACAATGAGCAGTTCTTC.

The chain combines TRBV14 with TRBJ2-7; 8 positions agree with TRBD1. J was trimmed by 2 bases and V by 3 bases; bases with no gene match: 3. Germline CDR1 reads SGHDN; CDR2 reads FVKESK. CDR3 length equals 14 residues. DNA for the CDR3: TGTGCCAGCAGCCAGGAGGACAGGGCCTACGAGCAGTACTTC. Protein sequence: CASSQEDRAYEQYF. Complete variable domain (other parts from reference TRBV14 and TRBJ2-7): EAGVTQFPSHSVIEKGQTVTLRCDPISGHDNLYWYRRVMGKEIKFLLHFVKESKQDESGMPNNRFLAERTGGTYSTLKVQPAELEDSGVYFCASSQEDRAYEQYFGPGTRLTVT.

The chain couples TRBV21-1 to TRBJ2-6; the table calls TRBD1, which could not be checked here. TRBV21-1 is listed as a pseudogene. This CDR3 spans 15 amino acids. The CDR3 reads CASSKRGSGANVLTF. The CDR3 DNA sequence: TGTGCCAGCAGCAAAAGGGGCTCTGGGGCCAACGTCCTGACTTTC.

This clone was counted only a few times. V gene TRBV10-3 combines with J gene TRBJ1-5; D unclear. Germline CDR1 reads ENHRY; CDR2 reads SYGVKD. V was trimmed by 3 bases and J by 2 bases, leaving 11 bases between them. The CDR3 contains 15 residues. In nucleotides, the CDR3 is TGTGCCATCAGTGAACTAGGCGGGGGCAATCAGCCCCAGCATTTT. This encodes CAISELGGGNQPQHF.

The V and J genes are TRBV29-1 and TRBJ1-4; D is possibly TRBD1 (6 bases). V was shortened by 1 base and J by 8 bases, with 17 bases between the two germline ends. The CDR3 is 15 amino acids. CDR1 is SQVTM and CDR2 is ANQGSEA in the germline V gene. The DNA of the CDR3 is TGCAGCGTTGAAGCTGGGGGGGGCGGTTCCGAAAAACTGTTTTTT. Protein: CSVEAGGGGSEKLFF. Variable domain in full (rest from reference TRBV29-1 and TRBJ1-4): SAVISQKPSRDICQRGTSLTIQCQVDSQVTMMFWYRQQPGQSLTLIATANQGSEATYESGFVIDKFPISRPNLTFSTLTVSNMSPEDSSIYLCSVEAGGGGSEKLFFGSGTQLSVL.

This sequence joins TRBV5-1 and TRBJ1-1; D is unclear. The germline V and J ends were trimmed by 3 bases and 1 base, with 7 bases remaining between them. Looked up from germline, CDR1 is SGHRS and CDR2 is YFSETQ. This CDR3 is built from 13 residues. The CDR3 is CASSWSRNTEAFF. The CDR3 bases are TGCGCCAGCAGCTGGTCGAGGAACACTGAAGCTTTCTTT.

The J gene is TRBJ2-7, the V gene TRBV5-1, with D unresolved. The CDR3 runs 11 residues. Trimming cost V 1 base and J 5 bases, with 4 bases left between them. Per germline, CDR1 SGHRS and CDR2 YFSETQ. The CDR3 loop is CASSLKNEQYF. The DNA for the CDR3 is TGCGCCAGCAGCTTGAAAAACGAGCAGTACTTC.

The genes are TRBV20-1 and TRBJ1-1, with D uncertain. This CDR3 region has 10 residues. V was clipped by 3 bases and J by 7 bases, with 6 bases between them. Looked up from germline, CDR1 is DFQATT and CDR2 is SNEGSKA (reference sequence). For the CDR3, the DNA is TGCAGTGCTAGGGCTTATGAAGCTTTCTTT. It yields the protein CSARAYEAFF.

The chain combines TRBV5-6 with TRBJ1-6, with D uncertain. Germline V CDR1 and CDR2: SGHDT, YYEEEE. V lost 4 bases and J 2 bases, leaving 10 bases between the germline ends. The CDR3 consists of 15 residues. The CDR3 nucleotides read TGTGCCAGCAGCCCCCCAGGTACCTATAATTCACCCCTCCACTTT. It specifies CASSPPGTYNSPLHF.

The chain is built from TRBV18 and TRBJ2-1; D might be TRBD2 (5 bases). CDR1 and CDR2 (germline): KGHSH, LQKENI. The CDR3 covers 15 residues. The germline V and J ends were trimmed by 4 bases and 4 bases, with 14 bases remaining between them. CDR3 residues: CASSLLETRYNEQFF. Here the CDR3 DNA reads TGTGCCAGCTCACTCCTAGAAACTAGGTACAATGAGCAGTTCTTC.

The chain joins TRBV29-1 to TRBJ2-3; no firm D call. CDR1 and CDR2 (germline): SQVTM, ANQGSEA. The V end was cut by 4 bases, the J end by 2 bases, with 10 bases between. The CDR3 is 13 residues long. CDR3 sequence reads: CSVVGGPTDTQYF. In DNA, the CDR3 is TGCAGCGTTGTGGGTGGGCCCACAGATACGCAGTATTTT.